This section outlines one T cell receptor (beta chain) sequence together with its context. Its antigen is unidentified. This sample was included in a study of blood T cells in healthy people across ages. Extraction yielded at least 5 micrograms of total RNA per sample. The CDR3 covers 16 residues. Germline V lookup: CDR1 MNHEY, CDR2 SMNVEV (reference sequence). Unmatched junction bases numbered 11, after V lost 2 bases and J lost 7 bases. General study results and limits: Roughly linear declines in TCR beta diversity per million T cells occurred with age.

Alongside a J-beta primer mix, a sample-barcoded 5' primer served in a second PCR lasting about 7 to 11 cycles. Individual samples furnished no less than 3 million CDR3-containing paired-end reads apiece. A single record per CDR3 protein comes from TCRdb applying MiXCR to the 5' RACE reads. The repertoire holds about 1.8 million distinct CDR3 sequences, with about 49% as singletons. Input material: blood. The receptor was derived from a woman aged 40 to 50 in good health. The chain links TRBV27 to TRBJ2-1, with 7 bases lining up with TRBD2. CDR3 DNA sequence: TGTGCCAGCAGTTTACCCCAAGGCGGGGGAGGGAATGAGCAGTTCTTC. This translates into CASSLPQGGGGNEQFF.